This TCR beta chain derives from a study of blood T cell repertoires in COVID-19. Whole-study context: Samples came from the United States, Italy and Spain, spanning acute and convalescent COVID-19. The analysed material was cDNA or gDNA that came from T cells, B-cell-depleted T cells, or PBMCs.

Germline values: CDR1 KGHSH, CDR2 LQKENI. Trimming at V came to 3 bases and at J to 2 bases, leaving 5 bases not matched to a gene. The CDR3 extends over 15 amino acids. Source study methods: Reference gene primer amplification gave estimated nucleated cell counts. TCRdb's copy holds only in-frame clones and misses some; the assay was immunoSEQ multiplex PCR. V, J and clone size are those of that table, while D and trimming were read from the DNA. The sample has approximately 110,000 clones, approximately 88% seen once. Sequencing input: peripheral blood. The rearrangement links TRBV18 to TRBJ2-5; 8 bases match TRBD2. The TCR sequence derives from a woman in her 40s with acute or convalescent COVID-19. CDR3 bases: TGTGCCAGCTCACCGGGCGGGGGGACTCAAGAGACCCAGTACTTC. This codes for CASSPGGGTQETQYF. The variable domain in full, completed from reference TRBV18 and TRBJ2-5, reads NAGVMQNPRHLVRRRGQEARLRCSPMKGHSHVYWYRQLPEEGLKFMVYLQKENIIDESGMPKERFSAEFPKEGPSILRIQQVVRGDSAAYFCASSPGGGTQETQYFGPGTRLLVL.